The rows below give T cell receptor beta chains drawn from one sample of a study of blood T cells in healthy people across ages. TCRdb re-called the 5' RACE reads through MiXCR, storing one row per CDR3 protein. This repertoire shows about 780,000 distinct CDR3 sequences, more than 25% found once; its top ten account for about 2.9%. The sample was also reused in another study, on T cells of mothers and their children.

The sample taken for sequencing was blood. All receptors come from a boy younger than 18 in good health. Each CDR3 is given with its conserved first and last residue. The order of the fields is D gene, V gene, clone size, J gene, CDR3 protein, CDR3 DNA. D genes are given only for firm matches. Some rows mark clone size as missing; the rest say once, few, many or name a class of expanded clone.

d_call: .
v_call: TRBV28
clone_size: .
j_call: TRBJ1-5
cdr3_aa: CASSFVDLSNQPQHF
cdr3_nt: TGTGCCAGCAGTTTCGTGGACCTGAGCAATCAGCCCCAGCATTTT

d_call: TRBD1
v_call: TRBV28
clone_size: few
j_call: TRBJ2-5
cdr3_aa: CASSASGQGYQETQYF
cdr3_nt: TGTGCCAGCAGTGCCTCGGGACAGGGTTATCAGGAGACCCAGTACTTC

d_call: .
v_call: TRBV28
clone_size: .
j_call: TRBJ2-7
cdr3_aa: CASSFPSTYEQYF
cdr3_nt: TGTGCCAGCAGTTTCCCCTCAACCTACGAGCAGTACTTC

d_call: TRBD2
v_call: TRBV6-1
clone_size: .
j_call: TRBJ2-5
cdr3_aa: CASSLETSGGRKRTQYF
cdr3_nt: TGTGCCAGCAGTCTGGAGACTAGCGGGGGGCGGAAGAGAACCCAGTACTTC

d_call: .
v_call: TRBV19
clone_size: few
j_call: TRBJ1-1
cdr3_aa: CATAVQAAFLNTEAFF
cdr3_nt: TGTGCCACCGCGGTACAGGCCGCCTTCTTGAACACTGAAGCTTTCTTT

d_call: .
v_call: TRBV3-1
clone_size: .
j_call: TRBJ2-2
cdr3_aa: CASSQVWTGNTGELFF
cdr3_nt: TGTGCCAGCAGCCAGGTCTGGACTGGGAACACCGGGGAGCTGTTTTTT

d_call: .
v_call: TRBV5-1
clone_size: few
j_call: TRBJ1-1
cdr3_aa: CASSLEGVATEAFF
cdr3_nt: TGCGCCAGCAGCTTGGAGGGGGTAGCGACTGAAGCTTTCTTT

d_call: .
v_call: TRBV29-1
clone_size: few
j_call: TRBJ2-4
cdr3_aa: CSVAGPRGVAKNIQYF
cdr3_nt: TGCAGCGTTGCGGGCCCTCGAGGGGTAGCCAAAAACATTCAGTACTTC

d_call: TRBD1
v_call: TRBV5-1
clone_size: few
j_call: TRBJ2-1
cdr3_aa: CASSFPDRVSNEQFF
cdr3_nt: TGCGCCAGCAGCTTCCCGGACAGGGTAAGCAATGAGCAGTTCTTC

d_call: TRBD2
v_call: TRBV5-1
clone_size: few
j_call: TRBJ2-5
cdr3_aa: CASSRWTSGGEETQYF
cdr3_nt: TGCGCCAGCAGCAGATGGACTAGCGGGGGGGAAGAGACCCAGTACTTC

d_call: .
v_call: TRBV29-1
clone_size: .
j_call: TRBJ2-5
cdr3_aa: CSVDQGRETQYF
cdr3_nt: TGCAGCGTTGACCAGGGTCGGGAGACCCAGTACTTC

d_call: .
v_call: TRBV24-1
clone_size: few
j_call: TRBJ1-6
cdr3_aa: CATSGGRGKGSPLHF
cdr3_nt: TGTGCCACCAGTGGGGGCAGGGGAAAAGGATCACCCCTCCACTTT

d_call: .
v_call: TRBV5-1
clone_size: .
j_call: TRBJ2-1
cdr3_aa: CASSISTQGLEQFF
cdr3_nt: TGCGCCAGCAGCATATCCACTCAGGGACTTGAGCAGTTCTTC

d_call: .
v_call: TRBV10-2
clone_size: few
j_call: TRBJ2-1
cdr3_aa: CASSGGALEQFF
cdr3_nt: TGCGCCAGCAGTGGCGGGGCTCTAGAGCAGTTCTTC

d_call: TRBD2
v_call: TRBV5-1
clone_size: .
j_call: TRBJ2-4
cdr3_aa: CASSLSPAGGVGIQYF
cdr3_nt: TGCGCCAGCAGCTTATCTCCCGCGGGGGGGGTGGGCATTCAGTACTTC

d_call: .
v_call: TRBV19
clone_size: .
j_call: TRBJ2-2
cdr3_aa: CASSIQGTTGELFF
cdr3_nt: TGTGCCAGTAGTATTCAGGGGACGACCGGGGAGCTGTTTTTT

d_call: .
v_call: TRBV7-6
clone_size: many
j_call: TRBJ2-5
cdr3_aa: CASSLDTAWQETQYF
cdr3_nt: TGTGCCAGCAGCCTCGACACCGCCTGGCAAGAGACCCAGTACTTC

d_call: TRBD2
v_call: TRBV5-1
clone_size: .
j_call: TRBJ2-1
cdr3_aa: CASSIDSGDGYEQFF
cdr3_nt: TGCGCCAGCAGCATTGATAGCGGGGATGGGTATGAGCAGTTCTTC

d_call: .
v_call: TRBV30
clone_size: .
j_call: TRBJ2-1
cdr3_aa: CAWMEGREQFF
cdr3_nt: TGTGCCTGGATGGAGGGGCGTGAGCAGTTCTTC

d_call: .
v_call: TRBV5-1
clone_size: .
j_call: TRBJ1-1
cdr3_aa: CASSQAGSPNTEAFF
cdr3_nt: TGCGCCAGCAGCCAGGCCGGCTCGCCGAACACTGAAGCTTTCTTT

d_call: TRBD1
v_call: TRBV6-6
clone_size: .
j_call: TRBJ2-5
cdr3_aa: CASGQGGYQETQYF
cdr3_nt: TGTGCCAGCGGACAGGGGGGGTACCAAGAGACCCAGTACTTC

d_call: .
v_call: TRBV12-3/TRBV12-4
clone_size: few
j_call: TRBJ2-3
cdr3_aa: CASTPTVTDTQYF
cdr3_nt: TGTGCCAGCACTCCGACAGTCACAGATACGCAGTATTTT

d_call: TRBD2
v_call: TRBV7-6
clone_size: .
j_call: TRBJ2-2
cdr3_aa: CASSLAGGGAAGELFF
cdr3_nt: TGTGCCAGCAGCTTAGCCGGCGGGGGGGCCGCCGGGGAGCTGTTTTTT

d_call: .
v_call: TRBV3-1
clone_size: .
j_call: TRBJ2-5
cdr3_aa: CASSRPRGQETQYF
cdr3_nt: TGCGCCAGCAGCCGCCCCCGGGGCCAAGAGACCCAGTACTTC

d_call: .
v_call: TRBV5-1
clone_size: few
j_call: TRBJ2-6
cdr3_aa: CANSVDISGANVLTF
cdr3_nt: TGCGCCAACAGCGTTGACATCTCTGGGGCCAACGTCCTGACTTTC

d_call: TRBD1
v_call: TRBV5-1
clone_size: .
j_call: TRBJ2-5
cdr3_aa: CASSMGQGIEETQYF
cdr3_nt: TGCGCCAGCAGCATGGGACAGGGGATTGAGGAGACCCAGTACTTC

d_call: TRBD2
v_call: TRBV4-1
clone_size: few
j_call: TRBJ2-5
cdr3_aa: CASSDRGLGDQETQYF
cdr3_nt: TGCGCCAGCAGCGACCGGGGACTAGGAGACCAAGAGACCCAGTACTTC

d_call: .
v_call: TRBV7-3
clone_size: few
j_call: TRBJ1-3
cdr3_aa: CASSETASGNTIYF
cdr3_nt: TGTGCCAGCAGCGAGACAGCCTCTGGAAACACCATATATTTT

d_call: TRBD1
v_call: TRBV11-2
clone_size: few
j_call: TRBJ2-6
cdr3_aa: CASSSYQGARPSGANVLTF
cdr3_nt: TGTGCCAGCAGCTCCTATCAGGGGGCGCGTCCCTCTGGGGCCAACGTCCTGACTTTC

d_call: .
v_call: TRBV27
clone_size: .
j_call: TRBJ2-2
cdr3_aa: CASSLSIQDGELFF
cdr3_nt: TGTGCCAGCAGTTTATCGATACAGGACGGGGAGCTGTTTTTT

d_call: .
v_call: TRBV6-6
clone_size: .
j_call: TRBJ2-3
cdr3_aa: CASSYLTLGDTQYF
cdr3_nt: TGTGCCAGCAGTTACTTGACCTTAGGAGATACGCAGTATTTT

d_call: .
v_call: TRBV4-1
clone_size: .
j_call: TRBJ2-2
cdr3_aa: CASSQGPGTGELFF
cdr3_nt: TGCGCCAGCAGCCAAGGACCGGGGACCGGGGAGCTGTTTTTT

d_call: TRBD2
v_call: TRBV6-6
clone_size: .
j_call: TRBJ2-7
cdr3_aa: CASSYSGGASGYEQYF
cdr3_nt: TGTGCCAGCAGTTATAGCGGGGGGGCCTCGGGATACGAGCAGTACTTC

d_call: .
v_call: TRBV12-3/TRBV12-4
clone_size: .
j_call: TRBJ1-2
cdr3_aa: CASSPVAGAYGYTF
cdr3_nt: TGTGCCAGCAGCCCCGTCGCGGGGGCCTATGGCTACACCTTC

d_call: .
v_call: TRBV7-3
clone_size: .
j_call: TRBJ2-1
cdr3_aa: CASSAGHEGYNEQFF
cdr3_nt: TGTGCCAGCAGCGCAGGACACGAGGGGTACAATGAGCAGTTCTTC

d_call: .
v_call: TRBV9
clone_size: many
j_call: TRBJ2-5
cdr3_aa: CASSPRGAQETQYF
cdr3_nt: TGTGCCAGCAGCCCCAGGGGCGCCCAAGAGACCCAGTACTTC

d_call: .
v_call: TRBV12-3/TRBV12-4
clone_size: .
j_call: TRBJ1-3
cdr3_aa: CASSLGGRGTIYF
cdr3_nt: TGTGCCAGCAGTTTAGGGGGCAGGGGCACCATATATTTT

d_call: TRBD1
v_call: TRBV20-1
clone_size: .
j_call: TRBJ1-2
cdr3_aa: CSASRAGQQNYGYTF
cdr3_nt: TGCAGTGCTAGTCGTGCGGGACAGCAAAACTATGGCTACACCTTC

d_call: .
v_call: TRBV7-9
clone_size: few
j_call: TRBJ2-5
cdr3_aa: CASIPVREETQYF
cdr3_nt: TGTGCCAGCATCCCAGTCCGCGAAGAGACCCAGTACTTC

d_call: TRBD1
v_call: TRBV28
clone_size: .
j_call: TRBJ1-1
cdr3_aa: CASSNRGRTEAFF
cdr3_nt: TGTGCCAGCAGCAACAGGGGAAGGACTGAAGCTTTCTTT

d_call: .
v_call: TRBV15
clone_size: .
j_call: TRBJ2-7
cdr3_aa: CATSFGTPFYEQYF
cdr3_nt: TGTGCCACCAGCTTTGGGACTCCGTTCTACGAGCAGTACTTC

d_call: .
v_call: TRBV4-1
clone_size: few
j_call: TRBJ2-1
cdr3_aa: CASSQDLGTRLYNEQFF
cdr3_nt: TGCGCCAGCAGCCAAGACCTCGGGACACGACTCTACAATGAGCAGTTCTTC

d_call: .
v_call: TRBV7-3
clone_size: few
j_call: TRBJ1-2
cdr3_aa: CASSPTPVAYYGYTF
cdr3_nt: TGTGCCAGCAGCCCAACCCCGGTGGCCTACTATGGCTACACCTTC

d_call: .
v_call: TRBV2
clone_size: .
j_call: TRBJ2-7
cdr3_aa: CASSGVFTEQYF
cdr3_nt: TGTGCCAGCAGTGGAGTGTTTACGGAGCAGTACTTC

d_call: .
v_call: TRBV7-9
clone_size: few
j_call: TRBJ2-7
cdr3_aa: CASSPELGRQYF
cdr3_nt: TGTGCCAGCAGCCCCGAACTCGGGAGACAGTACTTC

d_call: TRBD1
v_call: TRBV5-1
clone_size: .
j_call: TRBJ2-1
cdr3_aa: CASSYDPGTGVNEQFF
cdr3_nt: TGCGCCAGCAGTTATGATCCCGGGACAGGGGTCAATGAGCAGTTCTTC

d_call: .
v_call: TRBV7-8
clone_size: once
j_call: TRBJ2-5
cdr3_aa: CASSLVPLQETQYF
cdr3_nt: TGTGCCAGCAGCTTAGTTCCGCTTCAAGAGACCCAGTACTTC

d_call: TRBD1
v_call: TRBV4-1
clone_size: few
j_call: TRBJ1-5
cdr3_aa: CASSLVGHTGGAGQPQHF
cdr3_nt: TGCGCCAGCAGCCTCGTCGGACACACAGGGGGCGCAGGGCAGCCCCAGCATTTT

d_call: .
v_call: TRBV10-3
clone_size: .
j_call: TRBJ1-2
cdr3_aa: CATTPMGSLHGYTF
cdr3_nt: TGTGCCACCACCCCGATGGGTTCGTTACATGGCTACACCTTC

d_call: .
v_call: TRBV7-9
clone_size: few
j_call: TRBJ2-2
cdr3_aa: CASSFPVTGELFF
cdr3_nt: TGTGCCAGCAGCTTCCCGGTTACCGGGGAGCTGTTTTTT

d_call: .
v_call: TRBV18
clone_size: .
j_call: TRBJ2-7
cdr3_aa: CASSRTRSSYEQYF
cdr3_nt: TGTGCCAGCTCACGGACGCGGAGCTCCTACGAGCAGTACTTC

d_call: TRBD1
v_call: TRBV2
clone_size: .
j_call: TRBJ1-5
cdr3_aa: CASSVTGGHDSNQPQHF
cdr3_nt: TGTGCCAGCAGTGTGACAGGGGGGCACGATAGCAATCAGCCCCAGCATTTT

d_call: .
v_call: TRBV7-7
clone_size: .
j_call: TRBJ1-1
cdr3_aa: CASSPFRGDTEAFF
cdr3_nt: TGTGCTAGCAGCCCATTTCGGGGGGACACTGAAGCTTTCTTT

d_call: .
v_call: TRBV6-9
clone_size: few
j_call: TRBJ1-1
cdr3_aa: CASSRAREGGAEAFF
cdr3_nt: TGTGCCAGCAGTAGGGCCCGCGAAGGTGGCGCTGAAGCTTTCTTT

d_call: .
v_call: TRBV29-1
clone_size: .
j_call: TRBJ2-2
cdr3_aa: CSVREGSGELFF
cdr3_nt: TGCAGCGTTCGGGAAGGTTCCGGGGAGCTGTTTTTT

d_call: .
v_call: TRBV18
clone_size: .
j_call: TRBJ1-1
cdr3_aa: CASSPSGTTEAFF
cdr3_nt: TGTGCCAGCTCACCATCAGGGACCACTGAAGCTTTCTTT

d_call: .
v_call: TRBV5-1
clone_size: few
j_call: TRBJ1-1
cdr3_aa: CASSLGGAPYTEAFF
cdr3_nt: TGCGCCAGCAGCTTGGGAGGGGCTCCGTACACTGAAGCTTTCTTT

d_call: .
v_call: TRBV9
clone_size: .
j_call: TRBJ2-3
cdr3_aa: CASSPGVSFTDTQYF
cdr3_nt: TGTGCCAGCAGCCCTGGGGTATCGTTCACAGATACGCAGTATTTT